The entry below describes one TCR beta chain. Its antigen remains unidentified. Trimming removed 5 bases from V and 0 bases from J; junction bases left unmatched: 9. Germline CDR1 SGHVS, CDR2 FNYEAQ. CDR3 length equals 18 residues. This sample is part of a study of cytomegalovirus exposure and HLA in healthy donors. Study results and caveats: Earlier findings revealed that most TCR beta V segments proved productive either about 90% or about 30% of the time.

60 Vbeta and 13 Jbeta primers were used in PCR. The repertoire was sequenced with immunoSEQ multiplex PCR; TCRdb's copy has only in-frame clones and lacks some. This sample has 170,000 or so clones, with around 77% found just once. The sequence derives from a woman in her 30s in good health and CMV-seronegative. The V and J genes are TRBV7-6 and TRBJ1-4; TRBD1 matches at 10 bases. Sequencing was done on a sample of PBMCs. CDR3 region: CASSTRTGGPSTNEKLFF. The CDR3 region has the DNA TGTGCCAGCAGCACCCGGACAGGGGGACCGTCAACTAATGAAAAACTGTTTTTT.